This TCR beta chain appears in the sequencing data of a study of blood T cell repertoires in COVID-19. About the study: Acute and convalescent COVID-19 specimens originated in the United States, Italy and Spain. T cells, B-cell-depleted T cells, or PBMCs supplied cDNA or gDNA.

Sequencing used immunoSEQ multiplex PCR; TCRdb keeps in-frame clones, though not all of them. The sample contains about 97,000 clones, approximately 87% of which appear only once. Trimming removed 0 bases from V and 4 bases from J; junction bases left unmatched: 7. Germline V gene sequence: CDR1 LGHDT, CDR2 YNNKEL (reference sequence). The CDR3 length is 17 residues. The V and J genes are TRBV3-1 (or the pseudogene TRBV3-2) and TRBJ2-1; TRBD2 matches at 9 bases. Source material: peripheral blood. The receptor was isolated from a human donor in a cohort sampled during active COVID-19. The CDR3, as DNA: TGTGCCAGCAGCCAAGAGTCCGGGACTAGCCGATACAATGAGCAGTTCTTC. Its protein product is CASSQESGTSRYNEQFF.